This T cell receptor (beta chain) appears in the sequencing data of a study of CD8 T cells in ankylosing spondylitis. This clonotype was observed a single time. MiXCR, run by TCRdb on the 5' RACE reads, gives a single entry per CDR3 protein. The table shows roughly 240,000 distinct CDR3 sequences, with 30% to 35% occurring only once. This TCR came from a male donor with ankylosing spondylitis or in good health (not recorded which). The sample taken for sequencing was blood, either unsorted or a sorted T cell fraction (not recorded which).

Here the CDR3 reads CASSFLSSYEQYF. CDR3 nucleotides: TGTGCCAGCAGTTTCCTAAGCTCCTACGAGCAGTACTTC. The gene calls are TRBV2 and TRBJ2-7; D gene uncertain. Trimming shortened V by 5 bases and J by 0 bases, and 8 bases separated the two germline ends. This CDR3 comprises 13 residues. CDR1 SNHLY and CDR2 FYNNEI come from the germline V gene.